The clone carrying this T cell receptor beta chain was recorded many times. What it binds is unknown. Specified time point: newly diagnosed GD, antithyroid drugs for less than 3 months. PBMCs provided the RNA from which the TCR library was made. This sample stems from a study of regulatory T cells in long-lasting Graves disease. General study results and limits: Sharing of public clonotypes was greater in persistent patients (about 3,000) than in new patients (about 970).

Combining iRepertoire HTBI primers with Arm-PCR of CDR3 regions, the authors built TCR beta libraries. TCRdb reprocessed the multiplex PCR reads with MiXCR, giving one entry per CDR3 protein. This sample has more than 350,000 distinct CDR3 sequences, with 15% found just once. V shed 3 bases and J 2 bases; nucleotides not matched to a gene: 4. The length of the CDR3 is 15 residues. Per the germline V gene, CDR1 is MNHEY and CDR2 is SMNVEV (reference sequence). The sample was also linked to a second study, of T cells in Graves' hyperthyroidism and ophthalmopathy.

The chain is built from TRBV27 and TRBJ1-3, with 7 bases lining up with TRBD1. This specimen consisted of peripheral blood mononuclear cells (PBMCs), obtained at new diagnosis, from a patient treated with antithyroid drugs. This receptor was taken from a woman in her twenties or thirties with Graves disease. DNA of the CDR3: TGTGCCAGCAGTTTTACAGGGGTCGCTGGAAACACCATATATTTT. It codes for CASSFTGVAGNTIYF.